This is a list of T cell receptor beta chains from one sample in a study of T cells after yellow fever vaccination. TCRdb processed the 5' RACE reads anew with MiXCR; each CDR3 protein has one entry. Among about 260,000 distinct CDR3 sequences listed, roughly 5.2% were seen once. The specimen comprised CD4+ T cells sorted from PBMCs, sampled on the day of the yellow fever booster vaccination. All receptors come from a man aged 18-30 years who received the YFV17D yellow fever vaccine. CDR3s include the opening cysteine and the closing phenylalanine or tryptophan. The D gene is left open where the match is weak. Size values are once, few and many counts, or a class for expanded clones, and some rows have none.

j_gene: TRBJ2-3
abundance: many
d_gene: TRBD1
v_gene: TRBV10-3
CDR3aa: CAVTGGRSDTQYF
CDR3nt: TGTGCCGTAACAGGGGGCAGGTCAGATACGCAGTATTTT

j_gene: TRBJ1-1
abundance: few
d_gene: NA
v_gene: TRBV6-2/TRBV6-3
CDR3aa: CASSLVGQRNTEAFF
CDR3nt: TGTGCCAGCAGTTTGGTTGGACAGAGAAACACTGAAGCTTTCTTT

j_gene: TRBJ1-6
abundance: few
d_gene: NA
v_gene: TRBV12-3/TRBV12-4
CDR3aa: CASWGDYNSPLHF
CDR3nt: TGTGCCAGCTGGGGGGATTATAATTCACCCCTCCACTTT

j_gene: TRBJ1-6
abundance: NA
d_gene: NA
v_gene: TRBV19
CDR3aa: CASSIERVSSPLHF
CDR3nt: TGTGCCAGTAGTATAGAGAGGGTCTCTTCACCCCTCCACTTT

j_gene: TRBJ1-6
abundance: NA
d_gene: TRBD1
v_gene: TRBV6-5
CDR3aa: CASRRTGGSYNSPLHF
CDR3nt: TGTGCCAGCAGACGGACAGGGGGATCCTATAATTCACCCCTCCACTTT

j_gene: TRBJ1-1
abundance: many
d_gene: NA
v_gene: TRBV4-3
CDR3aa: CASSQDQGRVAFF
CDR3nt: TGCGCCAGCAGCCAAGATCAGGGGAGGGTAGCTTTCTTT

j_gene: TRBJ1-1
abundance: NA
d_gene: NA
v_gene: TRBV7-2
CDR3aa: CASKVGGLNTEAFF
CDR3nt: TGTGCCAGCAAAGTGGGGGGATTGAACACTGAAGCTTTCTTT

j_gene: TRBJ1-1
abundance: few
d_gene: TRBD1
v_gene: TRBV6-5
CDR3aa: CATKGGTGETEAFF
CDR3nt: TGTGCCACGAAGGGTGGGACAGGGGAAACTGAAGCTTTCTTT

j_gene: TRBJ2-4
abundance: many
d_gene: TRBD1
v_gene: TRBV29-1
CDR3aa: CSVEGQGKNIQYF
CDR3nt: TGCAGCGTTGAAGGACAGGGAAAAAACATTCAGTACTTC

j_gene: TRBJ1-6
abundance: many
d_gene: NA
v_gene: TRBV12-3/TRBV12-4
CDR3aa: CASSFIHSPLHF
CDR3nt: TGTGCCAGCAGTTTTATCCATTCACCCCTCCACTTT

j_gene: TRBJ2-7
abundance: NA
d_gene: NA
v_gene: TRBV5-1
CDR3aa: CASSLFFPGSSYEQYF
CDR3nt: TGCGCCAGCAGCTTGTTTTTTCCAGGGAGTTCCTACGAGCAGTACTTC

j_gene: TRBJ2-5
abundance: NA
d_gene: TRBD1
v_gene: TRBV19
CDR3aa: CASSGRDRGYPPETQYF
CDR3nt: TGTGCCAGTAGTGGACGGGACAGGGGATACCCCCCAGAGACCCAGTACTTC

j_gene: TRBJ2-2
abundance: many
d_gene: NA
v_gene: TRBV12-5
CDR3aa: CATAGELFF
CDR3nt: TGTGCAACGGCCGGGGAGCTGTTTTTT

j_gene: TRBJ2-2
abundance: many
d_gene: NA
v_gene: TRBV5-1
CDR3aa: CASSPYPGELFF
CDR3nt: TGCGCCAGCAGCCCCTACCCCGGGGAGCTGTTTTTT

j_gene: TRBJ2-6
abundance: NA
d_gene: TRBD1
v_gene: TRBV6-6
CDR3aa: CASSYAIGGNTGANVLTF
CDR3nt: TGTGCCAGCAGTTACGCCATAGGGGGCAATACTGGGGCCAACGTCCTGACTTTC

j_gene: TRBJ2-5
abundance: NA
d_gene: NA
v_gene: TRBV7-6
CDR3aa: CASSHTGETQYF
CDR3nt: TGTGCCAGCAGCCATACGGGCGAGACCCAGTACTTC

j_gene: TRBJ2-5
abundance: few
d_gene: NA
v_gene: TRBV5-1
CDR3aa: CASRQETYQETQYF
CDR3nt: TGCGCCAGCAGACAGGAGACGTACCAAGAGACCCAGTACTTC

j_gene: TRBJ2-7
abundance: few
d_gene: NA
v_gene: TRBV9
CDR3aa: CASSGPGGSYEQYF
CDR3nt: TGTGCCAGCAGCGGTCCAGGGGGGTCCTACGAGCAGTACTTC